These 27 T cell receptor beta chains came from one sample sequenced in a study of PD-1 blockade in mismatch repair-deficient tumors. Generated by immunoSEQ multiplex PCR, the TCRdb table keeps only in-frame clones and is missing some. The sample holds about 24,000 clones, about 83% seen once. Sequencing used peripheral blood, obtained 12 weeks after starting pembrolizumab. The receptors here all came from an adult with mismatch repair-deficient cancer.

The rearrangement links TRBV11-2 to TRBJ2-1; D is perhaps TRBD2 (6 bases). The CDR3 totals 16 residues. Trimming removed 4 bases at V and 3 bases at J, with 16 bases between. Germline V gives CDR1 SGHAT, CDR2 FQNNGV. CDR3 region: CASSSERERNYNEQFF. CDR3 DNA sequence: TGTGCCAGCAGCTCCGAACGGGAGCGGAACTACAATGAGCAGTTCTTC.

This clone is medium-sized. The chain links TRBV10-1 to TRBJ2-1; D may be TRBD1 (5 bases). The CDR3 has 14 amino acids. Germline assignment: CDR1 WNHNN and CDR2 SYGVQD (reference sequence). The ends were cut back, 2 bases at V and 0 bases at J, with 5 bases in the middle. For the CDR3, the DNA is TGCGCCAGCAGTGAGGACAGCTCCTACAATGAGCAGTTCTTC. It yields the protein CASSEDSSYNEQFF.

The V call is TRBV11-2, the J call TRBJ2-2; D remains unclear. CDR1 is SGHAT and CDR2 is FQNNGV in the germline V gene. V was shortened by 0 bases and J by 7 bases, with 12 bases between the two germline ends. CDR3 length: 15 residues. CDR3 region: CASSLDLRVDGELFF. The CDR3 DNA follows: TGTGCCAGCAGCTTAGATCTAAGGGTGGACGGGGAGCTGTTTTTT.

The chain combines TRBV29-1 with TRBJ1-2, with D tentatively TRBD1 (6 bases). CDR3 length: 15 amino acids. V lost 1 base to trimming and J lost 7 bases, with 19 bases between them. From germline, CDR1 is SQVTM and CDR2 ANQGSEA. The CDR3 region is CSVEVPLAGEGGYTF. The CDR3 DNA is TGCAGCGTTGAAGTTCCCCTGGCAGGGGAGGGTGGCTACACCTTC.

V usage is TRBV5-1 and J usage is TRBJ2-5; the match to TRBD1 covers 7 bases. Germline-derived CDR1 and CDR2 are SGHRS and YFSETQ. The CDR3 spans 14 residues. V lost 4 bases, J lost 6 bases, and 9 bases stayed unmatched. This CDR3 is CASSTSGGLQTQYF. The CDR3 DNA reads TGCGCCAGCAGCACCTCAGGGGGATTGCAGACCCAGTACTTC.

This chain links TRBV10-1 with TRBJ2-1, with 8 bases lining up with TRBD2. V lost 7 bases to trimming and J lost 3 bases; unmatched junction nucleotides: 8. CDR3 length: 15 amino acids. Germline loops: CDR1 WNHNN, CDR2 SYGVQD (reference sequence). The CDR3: CASTPAGVDYNEQFF. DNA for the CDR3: TGCGCCAGCACCCCAGCGGGAGTCGACTACAATGAGCAGTTCTTC.

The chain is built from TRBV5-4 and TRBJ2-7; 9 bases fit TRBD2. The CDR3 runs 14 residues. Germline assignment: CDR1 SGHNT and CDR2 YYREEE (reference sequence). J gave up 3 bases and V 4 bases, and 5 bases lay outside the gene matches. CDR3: CASSPGTSIYEQYF. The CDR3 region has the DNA TGTGCCAGCAGCCCCGGGACTAGCATCTACGAGCAGTACTTC.

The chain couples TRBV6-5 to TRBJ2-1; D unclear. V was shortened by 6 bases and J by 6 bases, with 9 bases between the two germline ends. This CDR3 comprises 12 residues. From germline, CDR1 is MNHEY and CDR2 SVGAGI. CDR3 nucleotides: TGTGCCAGCAGCCGCAGTGGCAATGAGCAGTTCTTC. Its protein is CASSRSGNEQFF.

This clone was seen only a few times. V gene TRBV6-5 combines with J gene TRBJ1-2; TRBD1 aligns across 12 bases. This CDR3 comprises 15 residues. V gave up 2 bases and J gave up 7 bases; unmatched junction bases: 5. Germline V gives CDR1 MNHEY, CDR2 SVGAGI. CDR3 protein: CASSYRDRGLGGYTF. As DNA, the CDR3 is TGTGCCAGCAGTTACCGGGACAGGGGGCTTGGTGGCTACACCTTC.

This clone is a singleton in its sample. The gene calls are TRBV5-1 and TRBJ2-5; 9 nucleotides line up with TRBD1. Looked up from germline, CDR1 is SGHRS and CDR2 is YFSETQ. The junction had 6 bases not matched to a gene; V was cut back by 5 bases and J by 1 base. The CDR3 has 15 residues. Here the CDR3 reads CASSSSTGGQETQYF. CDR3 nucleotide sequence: TGCGCCAGCAGTTCATCGACAGGGGGCCAAGAGACCCAGTACTTC.

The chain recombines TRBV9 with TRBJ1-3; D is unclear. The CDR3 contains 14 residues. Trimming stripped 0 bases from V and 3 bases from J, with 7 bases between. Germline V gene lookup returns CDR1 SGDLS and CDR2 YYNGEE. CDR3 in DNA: TGTGCCAGCAGCGTAGGTGGGAATGGAAACACCATATATTTT. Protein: CASSVGGNGNTIYF.

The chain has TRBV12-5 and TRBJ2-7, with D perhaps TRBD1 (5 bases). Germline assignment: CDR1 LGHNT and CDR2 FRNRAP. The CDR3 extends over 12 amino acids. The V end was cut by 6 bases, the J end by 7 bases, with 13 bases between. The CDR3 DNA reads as TGTGCTAGTGGGGGGCCACTGGGGGAGCAGTACTTC. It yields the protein CASGGPLGEQYF.

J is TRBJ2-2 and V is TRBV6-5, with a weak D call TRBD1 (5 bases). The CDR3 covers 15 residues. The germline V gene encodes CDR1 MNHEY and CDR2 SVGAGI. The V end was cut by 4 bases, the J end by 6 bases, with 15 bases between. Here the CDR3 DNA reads TGTGCCAGCAGTTCCTCGCAGGGAAACGCCGGGGAGCTGTTTTTT. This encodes CASSSSQGNAGELFF.

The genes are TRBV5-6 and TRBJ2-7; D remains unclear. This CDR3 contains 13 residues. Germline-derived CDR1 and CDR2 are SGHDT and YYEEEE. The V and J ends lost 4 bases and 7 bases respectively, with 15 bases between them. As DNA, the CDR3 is TGTGCCAGCAGCCCCCCCGGACGGATAGAGCAGTACTTC. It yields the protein CASSPPGRIEQYF. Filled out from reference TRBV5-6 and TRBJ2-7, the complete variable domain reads DAGVTQSPTHLIKTRGQQVTLRCSPKSGHDTVSWYQQALGQGPQFIFQYYEEEERQRGNFPDRFSGHQFPNYSSELNVNALLLGDSALYLCASSPPGRIEQYFGPGTRLTVT.

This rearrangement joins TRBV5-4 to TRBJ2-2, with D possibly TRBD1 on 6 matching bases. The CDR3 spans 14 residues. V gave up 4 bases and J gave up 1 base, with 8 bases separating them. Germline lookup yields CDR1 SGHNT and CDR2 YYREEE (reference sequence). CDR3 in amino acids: CASSGTLNTGELFF. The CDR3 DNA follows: TGTGCCAGCAGCGGGACACTGAACACCGGGGAGCTGTTTTTT.

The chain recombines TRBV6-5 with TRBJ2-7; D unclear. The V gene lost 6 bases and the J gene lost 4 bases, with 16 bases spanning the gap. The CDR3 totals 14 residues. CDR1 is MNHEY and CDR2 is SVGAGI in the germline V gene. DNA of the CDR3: TGTGCCAGCAGCCCCGATACGGTACAGTACGAGCAGTACTTC. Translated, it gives CASSPDTVQYEQYF.

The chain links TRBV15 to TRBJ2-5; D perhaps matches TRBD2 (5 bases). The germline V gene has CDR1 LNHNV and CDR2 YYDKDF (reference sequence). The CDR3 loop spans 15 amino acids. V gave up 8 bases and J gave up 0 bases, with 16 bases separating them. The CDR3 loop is CATSNGVPYQETQYF. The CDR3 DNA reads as TGTGCCACCTCCAACGGGGTCCCGTACCAAGAGACCCAGTACTTC. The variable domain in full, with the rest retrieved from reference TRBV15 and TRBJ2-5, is DAMVIQNPRYQVTQFGKPVTLSCSQTLNHNVMYWYQQKSSQAPKLLFHYYDKDFNNEADTPDNFQSRRPNTSFCFLDIRSPGLGDTAMYLCATSNGVPYQETQYFGPGTRLLVL.

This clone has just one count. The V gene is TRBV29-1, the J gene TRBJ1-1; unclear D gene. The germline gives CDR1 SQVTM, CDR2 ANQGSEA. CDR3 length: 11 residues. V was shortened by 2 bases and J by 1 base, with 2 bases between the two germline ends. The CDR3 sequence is CSVETNTEAFF. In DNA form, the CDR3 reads TGCAGCGTTGAAACGAACACTGAAGCTTTCTTT.

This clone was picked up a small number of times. The CDR3 sequence: CASSYSGGNTGELFF. For the CDR3, the DNA is TGTGCCAGCAGTTACTCAGGGGGAAACACCGGGGAGCTGTTTTTT. The V and J genes are TRBV6-6 and TRBJ2-2; perhaps TRBD1 as D (6 bases). Germline loops: CDR1 MNHNY, CDR2 SVGAGI (reference sequence). CDR3 length equals 15 residues. Trimming shortened V by 0 bases and J by 2 bases, and 7 bases separated the two germline ends.

CDR3 in DNA: TGTGCCAGCAGACCGGTTCGACAGGTCTGGAATACGCAGTATTTT. Translated, it gives CASRPVRQVWNTQYF. The rearrangement uses TRBV27 and TRBJ2-3; D possibly corresponds to TRBD1 (6 bases). Trimming took off 6 bases at V and 7 bases at J, with 20 bases between the two ends. The CDR3 is made up of 15 amino acids. CDR1 MNHEY and CDR2 SMNVEV come from the germline V gene (reference sequence).

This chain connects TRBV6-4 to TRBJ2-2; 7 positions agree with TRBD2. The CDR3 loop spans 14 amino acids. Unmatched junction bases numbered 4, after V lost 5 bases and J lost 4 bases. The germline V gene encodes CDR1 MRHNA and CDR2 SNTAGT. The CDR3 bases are TGTGCCAGCAGTCGTGGGGGGGGCACCGGGGAGCTGTTTTTT. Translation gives CASSRGGGTGELFF.

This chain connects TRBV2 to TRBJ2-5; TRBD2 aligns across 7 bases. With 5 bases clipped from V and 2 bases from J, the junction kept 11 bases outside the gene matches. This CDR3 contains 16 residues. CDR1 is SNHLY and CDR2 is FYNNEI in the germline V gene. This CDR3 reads CASSYHSGTGQETQYF. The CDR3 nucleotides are TGTGCCAGCAGTTACCACAGCGGGACGGGGCAAGAGACCCAGTACTTC. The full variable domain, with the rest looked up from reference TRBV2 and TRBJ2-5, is EPEVTQTPSHQVTQMGQEVILRCVPISNHLYFYWYRQILGQKVEFLVSFYNNEISEKSEIFDDQFSVERPDGSNFTLKIRSTKLEDSAMYFCASSYHSGTGQETQYFGPGTRLLVL.

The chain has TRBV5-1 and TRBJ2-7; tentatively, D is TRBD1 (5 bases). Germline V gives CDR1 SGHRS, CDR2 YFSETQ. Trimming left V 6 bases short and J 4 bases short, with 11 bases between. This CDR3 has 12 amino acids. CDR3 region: CASTRDGYEQYF. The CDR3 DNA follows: TGCGCCAGCACCAGGGATGGTTACGAGCAGTACTTC.

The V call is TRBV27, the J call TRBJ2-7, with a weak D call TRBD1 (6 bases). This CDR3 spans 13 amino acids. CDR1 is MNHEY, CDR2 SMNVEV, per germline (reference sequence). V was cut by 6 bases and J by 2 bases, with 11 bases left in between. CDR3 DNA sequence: TGTGCCAGCAGATACCGGACAGCCTACGAGCAGTACTTC. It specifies CASRYRTAYEQYF.

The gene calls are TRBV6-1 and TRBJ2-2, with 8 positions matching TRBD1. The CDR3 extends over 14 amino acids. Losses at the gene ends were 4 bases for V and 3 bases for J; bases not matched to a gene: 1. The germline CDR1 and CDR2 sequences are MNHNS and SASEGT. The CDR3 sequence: CASSATGDTGELFF. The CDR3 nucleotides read TGTGCCAGCAGTGCGACAGGGGACACCGGGGAGCTGTTTTTT.

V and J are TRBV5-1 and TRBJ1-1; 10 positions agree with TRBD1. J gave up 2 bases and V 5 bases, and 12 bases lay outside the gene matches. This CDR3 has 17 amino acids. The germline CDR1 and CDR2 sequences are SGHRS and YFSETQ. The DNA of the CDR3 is TGCGCCAGCAGTCCGGGGGCCGGGACAGGGGTTAACACTGAAGCTTTCTTT. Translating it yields CASSPGAGTGVNTEAFF.

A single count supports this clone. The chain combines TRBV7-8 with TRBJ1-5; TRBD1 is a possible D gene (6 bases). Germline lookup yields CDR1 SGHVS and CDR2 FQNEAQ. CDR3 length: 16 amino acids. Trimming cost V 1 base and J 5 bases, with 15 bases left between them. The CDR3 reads CASSLGRGRRYQPQHF. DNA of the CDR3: TGTGCCAGCAGCTTAGGCAGGGGTCGAAGGTATCAGCCCCAGCATTTT.